The 14 T cell receptor beta chains in this list originate from one sample, sequenced in a study of CD8 T cells in Susac syndrome. Random hexamers were used to reverse transcribe an amount of roughly 0.45 to 1 ug RNA. Each CDR3 protein gets one entry after TCRdb re-called the immunoSEQ multiplex PCR reads with MiXCR. This repertoire shows 230,000 or so distinct CDR3 sequences, about 96% found once; its top ten account for 0.075% to 0.095%. The sequenced sample was CD4+ T cells from PBMCs. These receptors came from a human donor with multiple sclerosis.

The rearrangement joins TRBV12-5 to TRBJ2-5; 7 bases map to TRBD2. CDR3 size: 17 residues. Germline lookup yields CDR1 LGHNT and CDR2 FRNRAP. V dropped 6 bases and J dropped 1; count of bases not matched to a gene: 14. CDR3 sequence (DNA): TGTGCTAGTGGCTTAAGCCTAACATCTAGCGGCCAAGAGACCCAGTACTTC. Amino acids: CASGLSLTSSGQETQYF.

The chain combines TRBV29-1 with TRBJ1-1, with TRBD1 matching 7 bases. Per the germline V gene, CDR1 is SQVTM and CDR2 is ANQGSEA. V dropped 6 bases and J dropped 2; count of bases not matched to a gene: 6. CDR3 length: 13 amino acids. Here the CDR3 DNA reads TGCAGCGTCTCCGGGACAGCAAACACTGAAGCTTTCTTT. The encoded protein is CSVSGTANTEAFF.

This chain connects TRBV15 to TRBJ2-5; TRBD2 might be the D (5 bases). Germline V gene data show CDR1 as LNHNV and CDR2 as YYDKDF (reference sequence). V was trimmed by 4 bases and J by 5 bases, leaving 11 bases between them. This CDR3 region has 13 residues. The CDR3 nucleotides are TGTGCCACCAGCAAGGGAGTCAAGGAGACCCAGTACTTC. This encodes CATSKGVKETQYF.

This clonotype showed up just a few times. This chain connects TRBV28 to TRBJ1-2; D is unclear. CDR1 is MDHEN and CDR2 is SYDVKM in the germline V gene. CDR3 length equals 11 residues. V dropped 2 bases and J dropped 6 bases, with 4 bases sitting between them. CDR3 protein: CASSLADGYTF. The CDR3 bases are TGTGCCAGCAGTTTAGCCGATGGCTACACCTTC.

The J gene is TRBJ1-5, the V gene TRBV29-1, with 7 bases identical to TRBD1. The germline CDR1 and CDR2 sequences are SQVTM and ANQGSEA. V trimming: 6 bases; J trimming: 5 bases; junction bases outside the gene matches: 7. CDR3 size: 13 residues. The CDR3 DNA follows: TGCAGCGTCGCGACAGGGATTCATCAGCCCCAGCATTTT. Translation gives CSVATGIHQPQHF.

The chain joins TRBV6-5 to TRBJ2-7; a possible D gene is TRBD1 (6 bases). The CDR3 runs to 14 residues. The germline gives CDR1 MNHEY, CDR2 SVGAGI. The ends were cut back, 5 bases at V and 4 bases at J, with 15 bases in the middle. The CDR3 loop reads CASSRDNRGYEQYF. Here the CDR3 DNA reads TGTGCCAGCAGTCGGGACAACCGAGGGTACGAGCAGTACTTC.

The rearrangement joins TRBV4-1 to TRBJ1-2; possibly TRBD1 for D (5 bases). This CDR3 is 16 amino acids long. V shed 0 bases and J shed 1 base, with 12 bases lying between them. CDR1 MGHRA and CDR2 YSYEKL come from the germline V gene. CDR3 residues: CASSQDPGGRNYGYTF. CDR3 in DNA: TGCGCCAGCAGCCAAGATCCCGGGGGTCGTAACTATGGCTACACCTTC.

The chain has TRBV29-1 and TRBJ2-3; TRBD2 matches 7 bases. The CDR3 spans 12 residues. The V gene end was trimmed by 8 bases and the J gene end by 2 bases; junction bases not matched to a gene: 4. CDR1 and CDR2 (germline): SQVTM, ANQGSEA. The CDR3 here is CSIAGYTDTQYF. CDR3 nucleotide sequence: TGCAGCATAGCGGGCTACACAGATACGCAGTATTTT.

The chain recombines TRBV28 with TRBJ2-7; 9 positions match TRBD1. This CDR3 is 15 amino acids long. Trimming cost V 5 bases and J 4 bases; bases outside gene matches: 9. Looked up from germline, CDR1 is MDHEN and CDR2 is SYDVKM. As DNA, the CDR3 is TGTGCCAGCAGTACACCGGGACAGGGCATTTACGAGCAGTACTTC. It translates to CASSTPGQGIYEQYF. Using reference TRBV28 and TRBJ2-7 for the parts outside the CDR3, the full variable domain is DVKVTQSSRYLVKRTGEKVFLECVQDMDHENMFWYRQDPGLGLRLIYFSYDVKMKEKGDIPEGYSVSREKKERFSLILESASTNQTSMYLCASSTPGQGIYEQYFGPGTRLTVT.

V and J are TRBV5-1 and TRBJ1-1; TRBD1 might be the D (5 bases). Germline CDR1 and CDR2: SGHRS and YFSETQ. The CDR3 runs to 13 residues. V gave up 7 bases and J gave up 5 bases, with 15 bases separating them. The CDR3 spells CASRDRPGTEAFF. CDR3 nucleotides: TGCGCCAGCCGTGACAGACCGGGGACTGAAGCTTTCTTT.

The chain carries TRBV18 and TRBJ2-3; D uncertain. This CDR3 region has 13 residues. Trimming left V 0 bases short and J 5 bases short, with 6 bases between. CDR1 KGHSH and CDR2 LQKENI come from the germline V gene. CDR3 protein: CASSPPLLDTQYF. DNA of the CDR3: TGTGCCAGCTCACCACCTTTGCTAGATACGCAGTATTTT. Full variable domain (missing parts from reference TRBV18 and TRBJ2-3): NAGVMQNPRHLVRRRGQEARLRCSPMKGHSHVYWYRQLPEEGLKFMVYLQKENIIDESGMPKERFSAEFPKEGPSILRIQQVVRGDSAAYFCASSPPLLDTQYFGPGTRLTVL.

The chain has TRBV20-1 and TRBJ2-5; either TRBD1 or TRBD2 may supply D (5 bases each). V lost 1 base, J lost 2 bases, and 14 bases lay in between. CDR3 size: 15 residues. CDR1 and CDR2 (germline): DFQATT, SNEGSKA (reference sequence). CDR3 nucleotide sequence: TGCAGTGCTAGAGCGTCGGGGCGAGGGCAAGAGACCCAGTACTTC. Its protein is CSARASGRGQETQYF.

The chain recombines TRBV12-3 or TRBV12-4 with TRBJ1-4; D is ambiguous. The CDR3 totals 14 residues. Trimming left V 4 bases short and J 3 bases short, with 9 bases between. In nucleotides, the CDR3 is TGTGCCAGCAGTTCAGCTAGCCCTAATGAAAAACTGTTTTTT. Its translation: CASSSASPNEKLFF.

The chain uses TRBV27 and TRBJ2-7; TRBD1 matches at 10 bases. This CDR3 region has 15 residues. V trimming: 2 bases; J trimming: 4 bases; junction bases outside the gene matches: 5. Germline V lookup: CDR1 MNHEY, CDR2 SMNVEV (reference sequence). CDR3 residues: CASSLIRDRGYEQYF. The CDR3 nucleotides are TGTGCCAGCAGTTTAATCCGGGACAGGGGATACGAGCAGTACTTC.